The text below deals with one T cell receptor (beta chain). The method was immunoSEQ multiplex PCR; TCRdb's version includes in-frame clones alone and lacks a portion of them. This table has about 26,000 clones, roughly 80% appearing once. This specimen comes from a study of blood T cell repertoires in COVID-19. V lost 7 bases, J lost 8 bases, and 14 bases lay in between. Germline CDR1 and CDR2: MNHEY and SVGAGI. The CDR3 has 12 amino acids. Sequenced input: peripheral blood. The origin of this receptor is a man older than 75 with active or convalescent COVID-19. J is TRBJ1-2 and V is TRBV6-5, with a possible D match to TRBD1 (6 bases). The CDR3 loop reads CASTRDTRGYTF. In DNA, the CDR3 is TGTGCCAGCACCCGGGACACTCGGGGCTACACCTTC.